The T cell receptor (beta chain) under discussion was sequenced for a study of response to subunit inactivated influenza vaccine. TCRdb reprocessed the RT-PCR reads with MiXCR, giving one entry per CDR3 protein. Among about 540,000 distinct CDR3 sequences listed, around 25% were seen once. This CDR3 has 13 amino acids. V dropped 0 bases and J dropped 6 bases, with 5 bases sitting between them. Germline V gene sequence: CDR1 LGHDT, CDR2 YNNKEL (reference sequence). These data were also reused for a study on T cells expressing NK-cell markers. From that report: The authors generated TCR beta cDNA through 5'RACE template switching with UMIs. In sorted CD3+CD56+NKG2C+, CD3+CD56+NKG2C- and CD3+CD56-NKG2C+ T cells, TCR beta repertoires were obtained. Eight donors were sequenced, of whom seven were HCMV-seropositive, while the remaining one was HCMV-seronegative.

This receptor was taken from a middle-aged man who received an inactivated influenza vaccine. V usage is TRBV3-1 and J usage is TRBJ2-2; D unclear. The input for sequencing was CD4+ T cells sorted from PBMCs, taken 11 to 12 days after vaccination. CDR3 DNA: TGTGCCAGCAGCCAAGAAAGGGCCGGGGAGCTGTTTTTT. Protein product: CASSQERAGELFF. The whole variable domain, remainder taken from reference TRBV3-1 and TRBJ2-2, is DTAVSQTPKYLVTQMGNDKSIKCEQNLGHDTMYWYKQDSKKFLKIMFSYNNKELIINETVPNRFSPKSPDKAHLNLHINSLELGDSAVYFCASSQERAGELFFGEGSRLTVL.